This T cell receptor beta chain is from a study of blood T cell repertoires in COVID-19. Study-level background: Researchers got acute and convalescent COVID-19 samples from the United States, Italy and Spain. Sources were T cells, B-cell-depleted T cells, or PBMCs; the material itself was cDNA or gDNA.

Authors' processing steps: Amplified reference gene primers provided the basis for estimating nucleated cell counts. TCRdb's table, derived via immunoSEQ multiplex PCR, lists solely in-frame clones and lacks some. The D gene and trimming were derived from the DNA, and the V and J assignments and clone size from that table. Of about 70,000 clones listed, about 92% are singletons. This clonotype was sampled from a man between 50 and 59 years old with acute or convalescent COVID-19. The sample taken for sequencing was peripheral blood.

The chain's CDR3 is CASSIEETQYF. Written as DNA, the CDR3 is TGTGCCAGTAGTATCGAGGAGACCCAGTACTTC. This chain uses TRBV19 with TRBJ2-5; D gene unclear. V was trimmed by 3 bases and J by 5 bases, leaving 4 bases between them. CDR1 LNHDA and CDR2 SQIVND come from the germline V gene (reference sequence). The length of the CDR3 is 11 residues. Complete variable domain (other parts from reference TRBV19 and TRBJ2-5): DGGITQSPKYLFRKEGQNVTLSCEQNLNHDAMYWYRQDPGQGLRLIYYSQIVNDFQKGDIAEGYSVSREKKESFPLTVTSAQKNPTAFYLCASSIEETQYFGPGTRLLVL.